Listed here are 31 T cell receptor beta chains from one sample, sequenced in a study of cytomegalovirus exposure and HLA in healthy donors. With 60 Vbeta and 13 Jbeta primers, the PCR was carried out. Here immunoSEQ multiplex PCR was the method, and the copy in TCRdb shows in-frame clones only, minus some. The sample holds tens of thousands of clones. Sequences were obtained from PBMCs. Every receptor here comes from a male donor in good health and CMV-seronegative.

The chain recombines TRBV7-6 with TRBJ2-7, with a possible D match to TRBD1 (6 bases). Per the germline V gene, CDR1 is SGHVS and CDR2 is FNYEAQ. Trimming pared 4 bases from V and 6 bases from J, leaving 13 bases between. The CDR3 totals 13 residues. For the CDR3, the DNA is TGTGCCAGCAGCTCGGGACAAGCAGGCGAGCAGTACTTC. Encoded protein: CASSSGQAGEQYF.

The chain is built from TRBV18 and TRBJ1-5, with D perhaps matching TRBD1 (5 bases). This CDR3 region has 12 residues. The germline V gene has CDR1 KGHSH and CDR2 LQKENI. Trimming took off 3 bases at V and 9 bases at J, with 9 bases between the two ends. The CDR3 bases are TGTGCCAGCTCACCCTCCGGGGGGCCCCAGCATTTT. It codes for CASSPSGGPQHF.

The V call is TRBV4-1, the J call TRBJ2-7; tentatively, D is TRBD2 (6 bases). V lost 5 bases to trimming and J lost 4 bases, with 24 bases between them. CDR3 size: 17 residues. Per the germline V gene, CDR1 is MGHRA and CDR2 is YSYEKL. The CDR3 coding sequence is TGCGCCAGCAGCAGGGGTTTGGGGGGAGGTAAGACATACGAGCAGTACTTC. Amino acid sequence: CASSRGLGGGKTYEQYF.

The CDR3 sequence is CASSQGGAFGQYF. The CDR3 nucleotides are TGTGCCAGTTCCCAAGGGGGGGCTTTTGGGCAGTATTTT. This chain uses TRBV19 with TRBJ2-3, with TRBD2 as a possible D gene (7 bases). With 8 bases removed from V and 11 bases from J, the gap between germline ends came to 20 bases. CDR3 length: 13 residues. The germline V gene encodes CDR1 LNHDA and CDR2 SQIVND (reference sequence).

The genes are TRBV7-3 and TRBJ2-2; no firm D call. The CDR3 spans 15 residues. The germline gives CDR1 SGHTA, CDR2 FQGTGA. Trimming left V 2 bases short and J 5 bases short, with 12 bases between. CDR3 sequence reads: CASSLHPRSTGELFF. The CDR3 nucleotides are TGTGCCAGCAGCTTACATCCGAGGTCAACCGGGGAGCTGTTTTTT.

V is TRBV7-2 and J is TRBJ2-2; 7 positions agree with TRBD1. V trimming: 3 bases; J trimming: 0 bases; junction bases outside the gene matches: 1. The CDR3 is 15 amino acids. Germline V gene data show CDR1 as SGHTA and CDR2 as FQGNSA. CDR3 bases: TGTGCCAGCAGCTTGGGACAGCCGAACACCGGGGAGCTGTTTTTT. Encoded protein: CASSLGQPNTGELFF.

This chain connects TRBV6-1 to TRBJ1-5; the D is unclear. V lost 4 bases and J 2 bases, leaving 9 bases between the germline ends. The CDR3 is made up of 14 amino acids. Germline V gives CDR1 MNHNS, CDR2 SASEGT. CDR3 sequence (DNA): TGTGCCAGCAGTGTAGATCGGGGCAATCAGCCCCAGCATTTT. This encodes CASSVDRGNQPQHF.

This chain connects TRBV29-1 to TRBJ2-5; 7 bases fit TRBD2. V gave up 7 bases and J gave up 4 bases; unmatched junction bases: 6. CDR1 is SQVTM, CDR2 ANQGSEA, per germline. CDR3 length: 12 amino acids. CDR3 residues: CSAGASGETQYF. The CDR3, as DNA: TGCAGCGCCGGAGCTAGCGGAGAGACCCAGTACTTC.

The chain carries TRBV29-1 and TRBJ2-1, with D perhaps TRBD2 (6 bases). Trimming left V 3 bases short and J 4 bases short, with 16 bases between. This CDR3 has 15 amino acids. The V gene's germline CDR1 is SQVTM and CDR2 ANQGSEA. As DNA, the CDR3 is TGCAGCGTTGAGGGGGGAAGGGTCCTTTACAATGAGCAGTTCTTC. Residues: CSVEGGRVLYNEQFF.

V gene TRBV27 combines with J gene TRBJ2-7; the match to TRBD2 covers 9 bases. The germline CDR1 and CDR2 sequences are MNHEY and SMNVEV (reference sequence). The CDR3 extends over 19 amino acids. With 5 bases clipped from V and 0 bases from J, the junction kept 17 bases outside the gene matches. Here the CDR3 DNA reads TGTGCCAGCAGTAGGGATCATCGGGCTAGCGGGATGAGCTCCTACGAGCAGTACTTC. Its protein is CASSRDHRASGMSSYEQYF.

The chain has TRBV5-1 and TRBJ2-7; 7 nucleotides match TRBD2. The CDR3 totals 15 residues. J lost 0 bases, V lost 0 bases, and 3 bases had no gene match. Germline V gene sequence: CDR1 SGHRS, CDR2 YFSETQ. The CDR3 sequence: CASSLGASGSYEQYF. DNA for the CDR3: TGCGCCAGCAGCTTGGGGGCTAGCGGCTCCTACGAGCAGTACTTC.

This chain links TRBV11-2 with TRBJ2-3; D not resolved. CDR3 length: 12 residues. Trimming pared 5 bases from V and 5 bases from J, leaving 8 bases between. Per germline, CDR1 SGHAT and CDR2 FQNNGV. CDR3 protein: CASSPPGDTQYF. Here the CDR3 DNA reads TGTGCCAGCAGCCCTCCCGGAGATACGCAGTATTTT.

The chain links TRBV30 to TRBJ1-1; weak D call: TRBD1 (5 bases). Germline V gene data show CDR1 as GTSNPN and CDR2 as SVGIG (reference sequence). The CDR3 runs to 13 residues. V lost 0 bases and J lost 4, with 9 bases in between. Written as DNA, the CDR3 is TGTGCCTGGAGTGTTTTCAGGGCCACTGAAGCTTTCTTT. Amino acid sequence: CAWSVFRATEAFF.

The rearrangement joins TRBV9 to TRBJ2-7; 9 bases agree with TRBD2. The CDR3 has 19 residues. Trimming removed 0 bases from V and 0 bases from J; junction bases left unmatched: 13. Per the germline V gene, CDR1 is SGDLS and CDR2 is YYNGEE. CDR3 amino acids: CASSVDGWVAGDYSYEQYF. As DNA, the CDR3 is TGTGCCAGCAGCGTAGATGGGTGGGTAGCGGGAGATTACTCCTACGAGCAGTACTTC. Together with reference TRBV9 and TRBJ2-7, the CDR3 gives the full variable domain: DSGVTQTPKHLITATGQRVTLRCSPRSGDLSVYWYQQSLDQGLQFLIQYYNGEERAKGNILERFSAQQFPDLHSELNLSSLELGDSALYFCASSVDGWVAGDYSYEQYFGPGTRLTVT.

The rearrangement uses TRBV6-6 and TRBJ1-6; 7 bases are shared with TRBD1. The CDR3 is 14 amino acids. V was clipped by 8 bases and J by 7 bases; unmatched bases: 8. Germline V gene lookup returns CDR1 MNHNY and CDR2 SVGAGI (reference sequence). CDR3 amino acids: CASFWDRTNSPLHF. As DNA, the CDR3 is TGTGCCAGCTTTTGGGACAGAACGAATTCACCCCTCCACTTT.

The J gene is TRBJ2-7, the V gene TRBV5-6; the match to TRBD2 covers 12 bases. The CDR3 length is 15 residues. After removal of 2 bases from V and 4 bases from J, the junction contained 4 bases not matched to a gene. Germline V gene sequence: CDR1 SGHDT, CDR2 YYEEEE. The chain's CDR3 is CASSFTSGGQYEQYF. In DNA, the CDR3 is TGTGCCAGCAGCTTTACTAGCGGGGGGCAGTACGAGCAGTACTTC.

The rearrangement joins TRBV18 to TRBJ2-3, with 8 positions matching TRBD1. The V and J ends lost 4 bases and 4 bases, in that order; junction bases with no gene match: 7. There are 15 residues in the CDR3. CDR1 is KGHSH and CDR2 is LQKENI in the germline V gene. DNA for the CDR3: TGTGCCAGCTCACGCTGGACAGGGAACCCAGATACGCAGTATTTT. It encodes CASSRWTGNPDTQYF.

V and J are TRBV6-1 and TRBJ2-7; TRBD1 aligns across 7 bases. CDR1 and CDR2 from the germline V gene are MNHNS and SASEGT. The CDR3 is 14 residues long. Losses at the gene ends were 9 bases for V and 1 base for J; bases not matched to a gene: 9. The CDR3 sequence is CASFGATGSYEQYF. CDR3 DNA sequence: TGTGCCAGTTTCGGGGCGACAGGGTCCTACGAGCAGTACTTC.

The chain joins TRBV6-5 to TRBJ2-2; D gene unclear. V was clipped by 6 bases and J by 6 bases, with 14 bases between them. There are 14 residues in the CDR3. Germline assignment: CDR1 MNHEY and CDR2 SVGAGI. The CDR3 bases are TGTGCCAGCAGGCCTGACTCCTACCCCGGGGAGCTGTTTTTT. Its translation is CASRPDSYPGELFF.

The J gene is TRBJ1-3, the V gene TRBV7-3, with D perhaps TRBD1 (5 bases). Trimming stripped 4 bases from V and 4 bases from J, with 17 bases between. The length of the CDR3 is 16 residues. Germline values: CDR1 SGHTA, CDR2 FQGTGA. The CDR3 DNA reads TGTGCCAGCAGCTCCGGTCCAAGGGGATCCGGAAACACCATATATTTT. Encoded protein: CASSSGPRGSGNTIYF. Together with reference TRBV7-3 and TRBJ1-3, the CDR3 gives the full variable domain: GAGVSQTPSNKVTEKGKYVELRCDPISGHTALYWYRQSLGQGPEFLIYFQGTGAADDSGLPNDRFFAVRPEGSVSTLKIQRTERGDSAVYLCASSSGPRGSGNTIYFGEGSWLTVV.

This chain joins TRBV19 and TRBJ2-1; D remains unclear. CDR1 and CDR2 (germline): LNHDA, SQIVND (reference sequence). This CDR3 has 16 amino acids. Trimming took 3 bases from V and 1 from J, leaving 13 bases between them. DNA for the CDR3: TGTGCCAGTAGTATCATGGAGACTCAGTCCTACAATGAGCAGTTCTTC. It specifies CASSIMETQSYNEQFF.

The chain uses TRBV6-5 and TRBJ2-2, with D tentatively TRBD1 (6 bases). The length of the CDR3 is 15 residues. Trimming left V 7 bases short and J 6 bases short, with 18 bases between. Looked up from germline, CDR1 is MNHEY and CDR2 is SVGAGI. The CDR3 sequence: CASKGQGMVAGELFF. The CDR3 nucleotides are TGTGCCAGCAAGGGGCAGGGGATGGTGGCCGGGGAGCTGTTTTTT.

The CDR3 DNA reads as TGTGCCAGCAGCGCCGACAGGGGAAAAGGCTACACCTTC. Its translation: CASSADRGKGYTF. This chain uses TRBV7-2 with TRBJ1-2; 8 bases agree with TRBD1. This CDR3 has 13 amino acids. Germline V gene lookup returns CDR1 SGHTA and CDR2 FQGNSA. V was clipped by 5 bases and J by 8 bases; unmatched bases: 7.

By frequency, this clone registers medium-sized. DNA for the CDR3: TGTGCCAGCAGTAAGGGACAGCTTACAGATACGCAGTATTTT. Protein: CASSKGQLTDTQYF. This sequence joins TRBV5-4 and TRBJ2-3; 7 bases map to TRBD1. CDR3 length: 14 amino acids. Germline V gene data show CDR1 as SGHNT and CDR2 as YYREEE (reference sequence). Germline trimming cut 5 bases from V and 3 bases from J; bases unmatched to any gene: 6.

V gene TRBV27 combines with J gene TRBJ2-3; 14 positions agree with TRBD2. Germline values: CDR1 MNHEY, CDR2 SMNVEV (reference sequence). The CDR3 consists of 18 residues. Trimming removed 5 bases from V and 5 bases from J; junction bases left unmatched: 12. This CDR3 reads CASSPHPGLAGEKDTQYF. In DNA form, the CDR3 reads TGTGCCAGCAGTCCCCATCCGGGACTAGCGGGAGAGAAAGATACGCAGTATTTT.

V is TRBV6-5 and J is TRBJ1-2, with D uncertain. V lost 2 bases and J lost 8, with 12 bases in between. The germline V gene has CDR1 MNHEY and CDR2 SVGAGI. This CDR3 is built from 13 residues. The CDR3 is CASSYPGRRGYTF. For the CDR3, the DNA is TGTGCCAGCAGTTACCCGGGTCGGAGGGGCTACACCTTC.

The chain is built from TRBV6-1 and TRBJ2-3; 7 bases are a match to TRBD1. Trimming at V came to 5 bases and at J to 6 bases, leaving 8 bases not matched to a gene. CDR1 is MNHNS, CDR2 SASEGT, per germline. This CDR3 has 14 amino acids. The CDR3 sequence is CASSPGTAADTQYF. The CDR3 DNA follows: TGTGCCAGCAGTCCCGGGACAGCCGCGGATACGCAGTATTTT.

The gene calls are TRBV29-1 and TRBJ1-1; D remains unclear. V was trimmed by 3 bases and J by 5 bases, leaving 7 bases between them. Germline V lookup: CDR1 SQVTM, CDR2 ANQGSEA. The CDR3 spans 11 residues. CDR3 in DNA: TGCAGCGTTGATCCAGAAACTGAAGCTTTCTTT. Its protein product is CSVDPETEAFF.

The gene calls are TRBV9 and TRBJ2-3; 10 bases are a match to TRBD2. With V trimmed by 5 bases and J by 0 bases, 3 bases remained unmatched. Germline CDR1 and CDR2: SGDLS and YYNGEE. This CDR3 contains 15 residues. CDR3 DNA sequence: TGTGCCAGCAGGAGGACTAGCGGAAGCACAGATACGCAGTATTTT. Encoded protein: CASRRTSGSTDTQYF.

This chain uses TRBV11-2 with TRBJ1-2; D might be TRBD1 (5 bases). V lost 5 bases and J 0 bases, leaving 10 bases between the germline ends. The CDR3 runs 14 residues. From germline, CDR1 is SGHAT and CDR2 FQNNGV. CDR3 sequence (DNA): TGTGCCAGCAGCCATGACAGCGCTAACTATGGCTACACCTTC. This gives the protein CASSHDSANYGYTF.

The CDR3, as DNA: TGCGCCAGCAGCCCAACCAGCGGGAGCAGGGGATACGAGCAGTACTTC. It yields the protein CASSPTSGSRGYEQYF. The gene calls are TRBV4-1 and TRBJ2-7; 8 bases match TRBD2. This CDR3 spans 16 amino acids. Germline assignment: CDR1 MGHRA and CDR2 YSYEKL. Trimming at V came to 4 bases and at J to 4 bases, leaving 12 bases not matched to a gene.